Following are 32 T cell receptor beta chains from one sample sequenced in a study of cytomegalovirus exposure and HLA in healthy donors (dated 2017 in TCRdb). Library preparation employed the immunoSEQ multiplex PCR assay. For the multiplex PCR, a mixture combining 60 forward primers for TCR Vbeta segments and 13 reverse primers for TCR Jbeta segments was used. The source is immuneACCESS, and TCRdb retained only in-frame sequences with V and J called. Part of the clones is not carried over; for the studies checked, unresolved V genes explain less than half of this, and the remainder is unexplained. Recorded for this sample are under 150,000 clones; over 70% of them occurred a single time. The ten largest clonotypes hold 1.1% to 1.5% of the sample. Sample: PBMCs. The receptors were gathered from a woman aged 35 to 49 in good health and CMV-seronegative.

The table lists this clone with a count of one. V is TRBV18 and J is TRBJ1-2; unclear D gene. Trimming took 0 bases from V and 6 from J, leaving 8 bases between them. The germline V gene encodes CDR1 KGHSH and CDR2 LQKENI. CDR3 size: 13 residues. The CDR3 reads CASSPPGGNGYTF. The DNA of the CDR3 is TGTGCCAGCTCACCACCGGGAGGGAATGGCTACACCTTC.

This chain connects TRBV7-9 to TRBJ1-1; D gene unclear. V lost 3 bases, J lost 6 bases, and 5 bases lay in between. Germline V gene data show CDR1 as SEHNR and CDR2 as FQNEAQ (reference sequence). CDR3 length: 11 amino acids. CDR3 in DNA: TGTGCCAGCAGCTTTACGGCTGAAGCTTTCTTT. Its protein is CASSFTAEAFF.

V gene TRBV7-9 combines with J gene TRBJ2-7; D ambiguous. V dropped 3 bases and J dropped 3 bases, with 6 bases sitting between them. The CDR3 length is 12 residues. Germline V lookup: CDR1 SEHNR, CDR2 FQNEAQ (reference sequence). The CDR3 DNA is TGTGCCAGCAGCTTGGCCCTCTACGAGCAGTACTTC. It translates to CASSLALYEQYF.

V gene TRBV10-2 combines with J gene TRBJ1-6; 9 bases map to TRBD1. The V gene end was trimmed by 6 bases and the J gene end by 7 bases; junction bases not matched to a gene: 10. CDR1 WSHSY and CDR2 SAAADI come from the germline V gene. CDR3 length: 16 residues. The CDR3 reads CASSVPGTGKNSPLHF. In DNA form, the CDR3 reads TGCGCCAGCAGCGTCCCCGGGACAGGGAAAAATTCACCCCTCCACTTT.

V and J are TRBV12-2 and TRBJ1-4; the DNA was not used to check the table's D call, TRBD1. TRBV12-2 is shown as a pseudogene. The CDR3 length is 16 residues. For the CDR3, the DNA is TGTGCAAGTCGCTTATCCGACAGGCCGGGGCGCGGGAAACTGTTTTTT. Protein product: CASRLSDRPGRGKLFF.

This clone has a single count. The genes are TRBV7-2 and TRBJ1-5; D is undetermined. Trimming shortened V by 3 bases and J by 10 bases, and 10 bases separated the two germline ends. The CDR3 has 12 residues. Germline CDR1 reads SGHTA; CDR2 reads FQGNSA. CDR3 sequence (DNA): TGTGCCAGCAGCTTCTACGGTCAACCCCAGCATTTT. It codes for CASSFYGQPQHF.

The chain recombines TRBV5-6 with TRBJ1-2; unclear D gene. The CDR3 loop spans 12 amino acids. The germline V and J ends were trimmed by 1 base and 8 bases, with 9 bases remaining between them. Per germline, CDR1 SGHDT and CDR2 YYEEEE. Here the CDR3 reads CASSLFGGGYTF. For the CDR3, the DNA is TGTGCCAGCAGCTTGTTTGGAGGCGGCTACACCTTC.

A few counts support this clone. The J gene is TRBJ1-5, the V gene TRBV7-2; no reliable D call. This CDR3 contains 13 residues. Trimming pared 8 bases from V and 3 bases from J, leaving 11 bases between. Per germline, CDR1 SGHTA and CDR2 FQGNSA. For the CDR3, the DNA is TGTGCCAGCGAGCCAGGACTCAATCAGCCCCAGCATTTT. Protein sequence: CASEPGLNQPQHF.

DNA of the CDR3: TGTGCCTGGATCCCCCCAGACAGGGACCGTGAAGCTTTCTTT. It is translated as CAWIPPDRDREAFF. The rearrangement uses TRBV30 and TRBJ1-1; TRBD1 agrees at 7 bases. Germline V CDR1 and CDR2: GTSNPN, SVGIG (reference sequence). V was pared by 4 bases and J by 7 bases, with 12 bases of the junction left unmatched. The CDR3 covers 14 residues.

The V call is TRBV28, the J call TRBJ1-6; 8 nucleotides line up with TRBD1. V was clipped by 3 bases and J by 7 bases; unmatched bases: 8. CDR1 MDHEN and CDR2 SYDVKM come from the germline V gene. This CDR3 comprises 16 residues. CDR3 residues: CASSFRTGPKNSPLHF. Here the CDR3 DNA reads TGTGCCAGCAGTTTTCGGACAGGGCCTAAAAATTCACCCCTCCACTTT.

The J gene is TRBJ2-7, the V gene TRBV28; D is possibly TRBD2 (6 bases). Trimming took off 5 bases at V and 1 base at J, with 15 bases between the two ends. CDR3 length: 15 residues. Germline V gene lookup returns CDR1 MDHEN and CDR2 SYDVKM. The CDR3 region is CASSPPGVRSYEQYF. CDR3 sequence (DNA): TGTGCCAGCAGTCCCCCGGGGGTGAGGTCCTACGAGCAGTACTTC.

V usage is TRBV5-1 and J usage is TRBJ2-7, with D possibly being TRBD2 (6 bases). The V end lost 3 bases, the J end lost 6 bases, and 16 bases lay between the germline ends. This CDR3 region has 14 residues. Germline V gene sequence: CDR1 SGHRS, CDR2 YFSETQ. This CDR3 is CASSSPGPGSEQYF. CDR3 DNA sequence: TGCGCCAGCAGCTCACCGGGACCCGGGAGCGAGCAGTACTTC.

V gene TRBV6-6 combines with J gene TRBJ2-5, with 8 bases matching TRBD2. The CDR3 loop spans 14 amino acids. J lost 6 bases, V lost 6 bases, and 9 bases had no gene match. CDR1 is MNHNY, CDR2 SVGAGI, per germline (reference sequence). The CDR3 region is CASSRAGAEKTQYF. The CDR3 DNA sequence: TGTGCCAGCAGCCGAGCGGGGGCGGAAAAGACCCAGTACTTC.

The V and J genes are TRBV7-9 and TRBJ1-2; D is undetermined. Trimming pared 0 bases from V and 7 bases from J, leaving 12 bases between. Germline V gene lookup returns CDR1 SEHNR and CDR2 FQNEAQ (reference sequence). This CDR3 spans 14 amino acids. The CDR3, as DNA: TGTGCCAGCAGCTTAGCCGGGTCCGTGGGTGGCTACACCTTC. It codes for CASSLAGSVGGYTF.

The chain joins TRBV27 to TRBJ2-1, with 12 bases identical to TRBD2. The CDR3 is made up of 18 amino acids. Germline loops: CDR1 MNHEY, CDR2 SMNVEV (reference sequence). The junction had 9 bases not matched to a gene; V was cut back by 5 bases and J by 1 base. CDR3 nucleotide sequence: TGTGCCAGCAGTCTCCGACTAGCGGGGGCGAGTTCCTACAATGAGCAGTTCTTC. Protein: CASSLRLAGASSYNEQFF.

The chain combines TRBV30 with TRBJ2-1; D is ambiguous. Looked up from germline, CDR1 is GTSNPN and CDR2 is SVGIG (reference sequence). This CDR3 comprises 15 residues. V lost 0 bases, J lost 8 bases, and 17 bases lay in between. The CDR3 loop is CAWSVPTAQVYEQFF. CDR3 bases: TGTGCCTGGAGTGTCCCGACTGCCCAAGTCTATGAGCAGTTCTTC.

The chain uses TRBV7-3 and TRBJ1-6, with a tentative D call TRBD1 (5 bases). The germline CDR1 and CDR2 sequences are SGHTA and FQGTGA. V lost 1 base and J lost 9, with 13 bases in between. CDR3 length: 15 residues. In nucleotides, the CDR3 is TGTGCCAGCAGCTTAAACCCCAGGGTTGGTTCACCCCTCCACTTT. It codes for CASSLNPRVGSPLHF.

J is TRBJ1-2 and V is TRBV2; the match to TRBD1 covers 8 bases. V lost 3 bases and J lost 8; bases outside the gene matches: 8. Germline V gene sequence: CDR1 SNHLY, CDR2 FYNNEI. The CDR3 covers 14 residues. CDR3: CASSDGTGPWGYTF. The CDR3 DNA sequence: TGTGCCAGCAGTGATGGGACAGGTCCTTGGGGCTACACCTTC.

The V call is TRBV25-1, the J call TRBJ2-7; the match to TRBD1 covers 7 bases. The germline CDR1 and CDR2 sequences are MGHDK and SYGVNS. V dropped 8 bases and J dropped 6; count of bases not matched to a gene: 4. The CDR3 extends over 11 amino acids. The CDR3 reads CASADRAEQYF. Here the CDR3 DNA reads TGTGCCAGCGCCGACAGGGCCGAGCAGTACTTC.

This chain connects TRBV6-1 to TRBJ2-1; 8 nucleotides line up with TRBD2. The CDR3 covers 15 residues. Germline CDR1 and CDR2: MNHNS and SASEGT. Losses at the gene ends were 3 bases for V and 7 bases for J; bases not matched to a gene: 8. The chain's CDR3 is CASSDSGTSRNEQFF. Written as DNA, the CDR3 is TGTGCCAGCAGTGATTCCGGGACTAGTAGGAATGAGCAGTTCTTC.

The chain couples TRBV30 to TRBJ2-1; possible D gene TRBD2, 6 bases. The CDR3 covers 13 residues. Trimming removed 7 bases at V and 0 bases at J, with 10 bases between. Germline loops: CDR1 GTSNPN, CDR2 SVGIG (reference sequence). The CDR3 here is CALAADSYNEQFF. DNA for the CDR3: TGTGCCTTAGCGGCAGACTCCTACAATGAGCAGTTCTTC.

Points on this clone: A read error may account for a junction end that differs from germline. The V gene is TRBV7-9, the J gene TRBJ2-7, with 8 bases matching TRBD1. Germline CDR1 SEHNR, CDR2 FQNEAQ (reference sequence). CDR3 size: 14 residues. The CDR3 loop reads CSSSGRQGRYEQYF. Written as DNA, the CDR3 is TGTTCCAGCAGCGGTAGACAGGGGCGGTACGAGCAGTACTTC.

The chain carries TRBV4-1 and TRBJ2-2, with 16 bases aligning to TRBD2. CDR1 is MGHRA and CDR2 is YSYEKL in the germline V gene. This CDR3 comprises 19 residues. The V and J ends lost 3 bases and 6 bases, in that order; junction bases with no gene match: 10. The DNA of the CDR3 is TGCGCCAGCAGCCAGGCCGGGACTAGCGGGGGGGCCTTGGCCGGGGAGCTGTTTTTT. As protein: CASSQAGTSGGALAGELFF.

This rearrangement joins TRBV6-6 to TRBJ1-2; 8 bases are shared with TRBD1. This CDR3 contains 15 residues. The J segment lost 6 bases and the V segment lost 5 bases, leaving 11 bases of the junction unmatched. Germline V gene sequence: CDR1 MNHNY, CDR2 SVGAGI (reference sequence). CDR3 nucleotide sequence: TGTGCCAGCAGTCCCCCAGTACAGGGGGAAAATGGCTACACCTTC. As protein: CASSPPVQGENGYTF.

This clone showed up just a few times. This rearrangement joins TRBV6-1 to TRBJ1-1, with a possible D match to TRBD1 (6 bases). Trimming took off 4 bases at V and 0 bases at J, with 9 bases between the two ends. The CDR3 contains 14 residues. Germline values: CDR1 MNHNS, CDR2 SASEGT. The CDR3 loop reads CASSAYRVNTEAFF. CDR3 coding DNA: TGTGCCAGCAGTGCGTACAGGGTGAACACTGAAGCTTTCTTT.

This clone was seen once. The rearrangement uses TRBV30 and TRBJ1-1; TRBD1 matches 8 bases. V was clipped by 1 base and J by 4 bases; unmatched bases: 11. Germline values: CDR1 GTSNPN, CDR2 SVGIG (reference sequence). The CDR3 length is 16 residues. CDR3 DNA sequence: TGTGCCTGGAGTGGCCGATGGACAGGGAGTATCACTGAAGCTTTCTTT. Its translation: CAWSGRWTGSITEAFF.

CDR3 DNA sequence: TGCGCCAGCAGCTTGGACAGTTACACAGATACGCAGTATTTT. Protein sequence: CASSLDSYTDTQYF. This chain links TRBV5-1 with TRBJ2-3; D is unresolved. Germline V gene lookup returns CDR1 SGHRS and CDR2 YFSETQ. V was trimmed by 0 bases and J by 2 bases, leaving 7 bases between them. This CDR3 has 14 amino acids. The complete variable domain, with remaining parts taken from reference TRBV5-1 and TRBJ2-3, reads KAGVTQTPRYLIKTRGQQVTLSCSPISGHRSVSWYQQTPGQGLQFLFEYFSETQRNKGNFPGRFSGRQFSNSRSEMNVSTLELGDSALYLCASSLDSYTDTQYFGPGTRLTVL.

The rearrangement uses TRBV7-2 and TRBJ2-7, with TRBD1 as a possible D gene (5 bases). V was pared by 4 bases and J by 3 bases, with 10 bases between. The germline V gene has CDR1 SGHTA and CDR2 FQGNSA. This CDR3 is built from 13 residues. CDR3 protein: CASSSWGGYEQYF. The DNA for the CDR3 is TGTGCCAGCAGCTCGTGGGGCGGCTACGAGCAGTACTTC. The full variable domain, rest sourced from reference TRBV7-2 and TRBJ2-7, is GAGVSQSPSNKVTEKGKDVELRCDPISGHTALYWYRQSLGQGLEFLIYFQGNSAPDKSGLPSDRFSAERTGGSVSTLTIQRTQQEDSAVYLCASSSWGGYEQYFGPGTRLTVT.

V and J are TRBV5-8 and TRBJ2-3, with D possibly being TRBD1 (5 bases). V was cut by 0 bases and J by 7 bases, with 9 bases left in between. In germline, CDR1 is SGHTS, CDR2 YDEGEE. The CDR3 is 13 amino acids. CDR3 in amino acids: CASSLGRVNTQYF. Written as DNA, the CDR3 is TGTGCCAGCAGCTTGGGCAGGGTGAATACGCAGTATTTT.

The rearrangement links TRBV14 to TRBJ1-6, with D tentatively TRBD1 (5 bases). The CDR3 has 16 amino acids. Germline CDR1 and CDR2: SGHDN and FVKESK. V gave up 4 bases and J gave up 10 bases, with 20 bases separating them. Written as DNA, the CDR3 is TGTGCCAGCAGCCGCTTTTTGGAGGGCCAGGGCTCACCCCTCCACTTT. This codes for CASSRFLEGQGSPLHF.

This clone has just one count. The rearrangement uses TRBV30 and TRBJ1-2; 8 nucleotides align to TRBD1. The CDR3 covers 11 residues. Germline V gene sequence: CDR1 GTSNPN, CDR2 SVGIG (reference sequence). J was trimmed by 8 bases and V by 5 bases; bases with no gene match: 4. The CDR3 DNA reads as TGTGCCTGGCAGGGGGCGGGAGGCTACACCTTC. This sequence encodes CAWQGAGGYTF.

CDR3 sequence (DNA): TGTGCCAGCTCACCACCGGCGGGGAGCGGGACTGAAGCTTTCTTT. Its protein is CASSPPAGSGTEAFF. The rearrangement joins TRBV18 to TRBJ1-1; D not resolved. This CDR3 is built from 15 residues. In germline, CDR1 is KGHSH, CDR2 LQKENI. V lost 0 bases and J 5 bases, leaving 13 bases between the germline ends. The full variable domain, its missing parts supplied by reference TRBV18 and TRBJ1-1, is NAGVMQNPRHLVRRRGQEARLRCSPMKGHSHVYWYRQLPEEGLKFMVYLQKENIIDESGMPKERFSAEFPKEGPSILRIQQVVRGDSAAYFCASSPPAGSGTEAFFGQGTRLTVV.